A single sample gave rise to the 10 T cell receptor beta chains below, sequenced in a study of beta chain features in type 1 diabetes. The whole isolated RNA underwent reverse transcription, so sequencing captured expressed TCRB transcripts. The method was immunoSEQ multiplex PCR; TCRdb's version includes in-frame clones alone and lacks a portion of them. Altogether hundreds of thousands of clones are present, around 15% being singletons, with the ten largest covering 0.02% to 0.025%. Their antigens remain unidentified. Overall study findings and caveats: In every one of the four CD4+ subsets, TCRB CDR3s were moderately but significantly shorter in Type 1 diabetes patients.

Material: naive CD4+ T cells from blood. Every receptor here comes from a young man with type 1 diabetes.

This sequence joins TRBV30 and TRBJ1-2, with D unclear. Trimming stripped 4 bases from V and 8 bases from J, with 17 bases between. In germline, CDR1 is GTSNPN, CDR2 SVGIG (reference sequence). CDR3 length: 13 amino acids. In DNA, the CDR3 is TGTGCCTGGATTCTAGGTGGGCATGGGGGCTACACCTTC. Amino acid sequence: CAWILGGHGGYTF.

The chain couples TRBV6-5 to TRBJ2-5, with D perhaps matching TRBD1 (6 bases). Germline V gene data show CDR1 as MNHEY and CDR2 as SVGAGI. The V gene lost 8 bases and the J gene lost 9 bases, with 19 bases spanning the gap. This CDR3 is built from 13 residues. The CDR3 sequence is CASGGDPKRAQYF. CDR3 in DNA: TGTGCCAGCGGGGGCGACCCTAAGAGGGCCCAGTACTTC.

This clone was observed a handful of times. The CDR3 reads CASSLDWKIYNEQFF. CDR3 DNA sequence: TGTGCCAGCAGCCTCGACTGGAAAATCTACAATGAGCAGTTCTTC. The rearrangement joins TRBV7-9 to TRBJ2-1, with D hard to call. Germline V CDR1 and CDR2: SEHNR, FQNEAQ (reference sequence). The CDR3 spans 15 residues. V was clipped by 5 bases and J by 3 bases, with 14 bases between them.

The chain carries TRBV9 and TRBJ2-5; tentative D call: TRBD1 (6 bases). Germline V lookup: CDR1 SGDLS, CDR2 YYNGEE. Deletions cut 4 bases from V and 4 bases from J, with 14 bases between. CDR3 length equals 14 residues. The CDR3 sequence: CASSTGRGVETQYF. In nucleotides, the CDR3 is TGTGCCAGCAGCACAGGGAGAGGGGTAGAGACCCAGTACTTC.

The table lists this clone with a few counts. Other DNA sequences of this sample code for an identical CDR3. This chain links TRBV30 with TRBJ2-3, with D hard to call. CDR3 length: 12 residues. Trimming shortened V by 0 bases and J by 5 bases, and 6 bases separated the two germline ends. Looked up from germline, CDR1 is GTSNPN and CDR2 is SVGIG (reference sequence). The CDR3: CAWSVLRDTQYF. In nucleotides, the CDR3 is TGTGCCTGGAGTGTATTGCGAGATACGCAGTATTTT.

The chain recombines TRBV5-4 with TRBJ2-2; D might be TRBD1 or TRBD2, each matching 7 bases. The CDR3 covers 14 residues. The V gene lost 3 bases and the J gene lost 5 bases, with 11 bases spanning the gap. Per germline, CDR1 SGHNT and CDR2 YYREEE (reference sequence). CDR3 loop: CASSWQGGTGELFF. The CDR3 DNA follows: TGTGCCAGCAGCTGGCAGGGGGGGACCGGGGAGCTGTTTTTT. Filled out from reference TRBV5-4 and TRBJ2-2, the complete variable domain reads ETGVTQSPTHLIKTRGQQVTLRCSSQSGHNTVSWYQQALGQGPQFIFQYYREEENGRGNFPPRFSGLQFPNYSSELNVNALELDDSALYLCASSWQGGTGELFFGEGSRLTVL.

This clone has just a few counts. V and J are TRBV10-3 and TRBJ2-5; TRBD1 agrees at 10 bases. CDR1 and CDR2 from the germline V gene are ENHRY and SYGVKD. The CDR3 covers 14 residues. V lost 5 bases and J lost 4; bases outside the gene matches: 4. The CDR3 DNA is TGTGCCATCAGTTCGGGACAGGGGCCAGAGACCCAGTACTTC. Its translation is CAISSGQGPETQYF.

This chain joins TRBV9 and TRBJ2-5, with D perhaps assigned TRBD1 or TRBD2 (5 bases each). The CDR3 extends over 13 amino acids. Germline-derived CDR1 and CDR2 are SGDLS and YYNGEE. Deletions cut 0 bases from V and 6 bases from J, with 9 bases between. CDR3 sequence (DNA): TGTGCCAGCAGCGTAGCTGGGGGAAAGACCCAGTACTTC. Translation: CASSVAGGKTQYF.

This clone was detected only a few times. The chain links TRBV30 to TRBJ1-5; TRBD1 matches at 8 bases. V lost 1 base, J lost 7 bases, and 6 bases stayed unmatched. Germline V lookup: CDR1 GTSNPN, CDR2 SVGIG (reference sequence). CDR3 length equals 14 residues. The CDR3 spells CAWSEGQERQPQHF. DNA for the CDR3: TGTGCCTGGAGTGAGGGACAGGAACGCCAGCCCCAGCATTTT.

V usage is TRBV2 and J usage is TRBJ1-2; 7 bases line up with TRBD1. This CDR3 comprises 14 residues. Per the germline V gene, CDR1 is SNHLY and CDR2 is FYNNEI. V shed 4 bases and J 5 bases; nucleotides not matched to a gene: 7. The CDR3 DNA follows: TGTGCCAGCAGTGCCGCCGGGACAGAGTATGGCTACACCTTC. Protein: CASSAAGTEYGYTF.